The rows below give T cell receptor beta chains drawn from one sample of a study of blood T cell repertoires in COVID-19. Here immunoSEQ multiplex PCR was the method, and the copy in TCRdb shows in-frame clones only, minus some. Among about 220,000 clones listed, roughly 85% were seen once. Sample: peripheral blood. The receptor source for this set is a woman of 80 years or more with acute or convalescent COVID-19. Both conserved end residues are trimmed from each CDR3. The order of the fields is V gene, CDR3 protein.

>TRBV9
ASSVRPDRDTQY
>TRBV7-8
ASSPPMAGGGSNQPQH
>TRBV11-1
ASSRQGDEQY
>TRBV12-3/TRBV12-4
ASSGLTDTQY
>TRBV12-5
ASGSHDPGADTQY
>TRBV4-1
ASSQVLVMNTEAF
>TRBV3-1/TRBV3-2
ASSPAGTLLEAF
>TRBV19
ASSTGTEETQY
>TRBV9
ASSVVAGYTEAF
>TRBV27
ASSGLAGGPETQY
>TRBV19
ASSKDNSYNSPLH
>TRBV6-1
ASSEGRGVGYT
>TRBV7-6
ASSLWGGAQETQY
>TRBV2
ASLQDGGPFETQY
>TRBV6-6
ASSFRPGQQNTIY
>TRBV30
AWSVRGRGYGYT
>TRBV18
ASSPRGGGYNQPQH
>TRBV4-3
ASSRVGQESSYNSPLH
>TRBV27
ASSFRGIQETQY
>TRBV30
AWSPPGSPEAF
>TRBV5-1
ASSLDFTDTQY
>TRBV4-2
ASSLGTSGGYEQF
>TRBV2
ASSVTGPRGAF
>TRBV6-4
ASTPLGQGAAKNIQY
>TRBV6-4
ARAEENTGELF
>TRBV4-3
ASSQADSRNYGYT
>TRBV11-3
ASSLDGDRGYTEAF
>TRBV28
ASSLPTEDYQPQH
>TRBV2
ASSEGRSYNSPLH
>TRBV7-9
ASSPGLGASGQPQH
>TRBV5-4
ASSQAGRLSTDTQY
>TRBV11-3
ASTFPGGQVTEAF
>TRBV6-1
ASSEGGRPQH
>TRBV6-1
ASSESGPGGSPLH
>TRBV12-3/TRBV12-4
ASSPRGGLGYT
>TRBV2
ASSPQGAGELF
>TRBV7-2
ASSPRGYNSPLH
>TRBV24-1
ATSLAGDSDTQY
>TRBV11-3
ASSLSRMNTEAF
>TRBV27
ASTVQGDRGTQY
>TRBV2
ASSGGGGNEKLF
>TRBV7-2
ASSLVREQY
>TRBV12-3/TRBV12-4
ASSFGSNQPQH
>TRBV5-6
ASSFATSGRQETQY
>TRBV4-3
ASSQDNTVTGQRPQH
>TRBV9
ASSQGTSGFTDTQY
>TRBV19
ASRGLQGNTEAF
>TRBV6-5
ASSYTGPKYNEQF
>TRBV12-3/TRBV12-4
ASSLDSLPKQY
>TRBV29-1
SVGGSSGNTIY
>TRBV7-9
ASSSRATEAF
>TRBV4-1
ASSQLPTREREQF
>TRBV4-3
ASSQGLGGFTDTQY
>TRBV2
ASSQGGGGYGYT
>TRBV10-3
AISESRGTEAF
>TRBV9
ASSPFGQNYGYT
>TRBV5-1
ASSLDTGGYGYT
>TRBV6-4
ASTDRGNQPQH